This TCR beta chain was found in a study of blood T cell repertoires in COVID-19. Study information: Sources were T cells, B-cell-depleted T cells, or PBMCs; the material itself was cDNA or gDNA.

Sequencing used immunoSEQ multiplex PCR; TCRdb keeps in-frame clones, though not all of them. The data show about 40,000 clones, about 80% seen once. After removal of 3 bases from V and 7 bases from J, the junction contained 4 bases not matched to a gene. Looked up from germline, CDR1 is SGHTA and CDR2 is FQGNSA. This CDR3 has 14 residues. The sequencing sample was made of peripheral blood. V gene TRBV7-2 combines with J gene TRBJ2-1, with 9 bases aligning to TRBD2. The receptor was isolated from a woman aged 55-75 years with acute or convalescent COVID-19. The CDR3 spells CASSFLAGTNEQFF. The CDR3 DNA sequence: TGTGCCAGCAGCTTTCTAGCGGGGACAAATGAGCAGTTCTTC.